A few counts support the clone carrying this T cell receptor (beta chain). Its matching antigen is unknown. CDR3 length: 17 residues. Trimming pared 1 base from V and 8 bases from J, leaving 18 bases between. CDR1 and CDR2 (germline): SGHTA, FQGNSA. These data come from a study of vaccination effects on CD4 cells after COVID-19. Method: immunoSEQ multiplex PCR; TCRdb's copy keeps in-frame clones and lacks some. The table lists 20,000 to 25,000 clones, approximately 70% of them singletons, with about an eighth in the top ten. CD4+ T cells specific for antigen were expanded with viral peptide pools by the ViraFEST assay before sequencing. Culturing for nine to ten days preceded CD4+ T cell isolation.

The clonotype comes from a human donor who received a COVID-19 vaccine. The chain has TRBV7-2 and TRBJ1-6; D unclear. This specimen consisted of CD4+ T cells from PBMCs cultured with HCoV-229E spike peptides, obtained before COVID-19 vaccination. The CDR3 DNA follows: TGTGCCAGCAGCTTAGGTCCGAGGCGACGGACCCATTCACCCCTCCACTTT. This translates into CASSLGPRRRTHSPLHF.